What follows describes a single T cell receptor (beta chain). The antigen is undetermined. Through negative isolation, CD4+ and CD8+ T cells were obtained, while TEMRA cells were enriched using FACS. The sample originates from a study of CD8 T cells in Susac syndrome. General study points: The CD4+ T cell repertoires, which came from Susac syndrome patients, showed no sign of clonal expansion.

An input of roughly 0.5 to 1 ug of RNA was subjected to reverse transcription using random hexamers. Using its own MiXCR run on the immunoSEQ multiplex PCR reads, TCRdb lists one record per CDR3 protein. Of approximately 190,000 distinct CDR3 sequences listed, roughly 90% are singletons. Germline CDR1 is SEHNR and CDR2 is FQNEAQ (reference sequence). This CDR3 has 15 residues. The V end was cut by 5 bases, the J end by 2 bases, with 16 bases between. Sequenced: CD4+ T cells from PBMCs. The sequence was collected from a human donor with Susac syndrome. This chain links TRBV7-9 with TRBJ2-7; D tentatively fits TRBD1 or TRBD2 (5 bases each). Here the CDR3 reads CASSPRDGTAYEQYF. The CDR3 nucleotides are TGTGCCAGCAGCCCCCGGGACGGGACGGCCTACGAGCAGTACTTC.